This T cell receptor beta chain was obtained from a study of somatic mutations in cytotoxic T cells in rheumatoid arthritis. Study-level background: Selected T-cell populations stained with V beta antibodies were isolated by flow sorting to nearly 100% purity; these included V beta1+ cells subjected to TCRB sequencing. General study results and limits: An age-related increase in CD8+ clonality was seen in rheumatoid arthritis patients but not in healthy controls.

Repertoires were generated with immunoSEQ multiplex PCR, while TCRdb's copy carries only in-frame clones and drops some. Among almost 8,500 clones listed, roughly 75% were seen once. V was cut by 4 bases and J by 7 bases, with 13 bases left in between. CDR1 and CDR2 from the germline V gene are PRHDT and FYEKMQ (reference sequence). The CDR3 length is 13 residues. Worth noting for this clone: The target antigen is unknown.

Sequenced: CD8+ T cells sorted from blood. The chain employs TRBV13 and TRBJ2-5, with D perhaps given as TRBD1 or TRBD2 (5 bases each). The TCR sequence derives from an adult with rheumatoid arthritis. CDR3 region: CASSSGTPGTQYF. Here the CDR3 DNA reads TGTGCCAGCAGCTCCGGGACCCCTGGGACCCAGTACTTC.